This T cell receptor beta chain was recorded in a study of blood T cell repertoires in COVID-19. Profiled with immunoSEQ multiplex PCR; TCRdb holds only in-frame clones, not every one. The sample carries about 440,000 clones, 87% recorded once. The CDR3 runs to 17 residues. The V end was cut by 0 bases, the J end by 0 bases, with 9 bases between. CDR1 and CDR2 (germline): MGHRA, YSYEKL. Sequencing was done on a sample of PBMCs or T cells enriched from blood (not recorded which). The J gene is TRBJ2-6, the V gene TRBV4-1, with D unresolved. The receptor was isolated from a woman between 18 and 29 years old with acute COVID-19. The CDR3 nucleotides are TGCGCCAGCAGCCAAGAGACCGGAGTCTCTGGGGCCAACGTCCTGACTTTC. This encodes CASSQETGVSGANVLTF.